This T cell receptor (beta chain) was captured in a study of T cells in Graves' hyperthyroidism and ophthalmopathy. Germline CDR1 is MNHNS and CDR2 is SASEGT. The CDR3 consists of 12 residues. V was clipped by 5 bases and J by 3 bases, with 8 bases between them. Regions amplified from RNA transcripts were the TCR beta CDR3 regions. HTBI primers were used for first-round RT-PCR of the TCR CDR3. In TCRdb, the multiplex PCR reads were re-called with MiXCR into one record per CDR3 protein. The sample includes approximately 510,000 distinct CDR3 sequences, around 43% of them seen just once. This clonotype was counted at least ten times.

The origin of this receptor is an adult woman with Graves' disease, either hyperthyroidism or ophthalmopathy (not recorded which). Sequencing was carried out using peripheral blood or thyroid tissue (not recorded which). This chain links TRBV6-1 with TRBJ2-7; possibly TRBD1 for D (5 bases). The CDR3 is CASSYRSYEQYF. Here the CDR3 DNA reads TGTGCCAGCAGTTACAGGAGCTACGAGCAGTACTTC.